Presented here are 4 T cell receptor beta chains from one specimen sequenced in a study of cytomegalovirus exposure and HLA in healthy donors. The primer mix had 60 Vbeta and 13 Jbeta primers. TCRdb keeps only in-frame clones here, not all; method: immunoSEQ multiplex PCR. The sample holds around 180,000 clones, roughly 83% seen once. Sequenced input: PBMCs. The source is a boy aged 5-17 years in good health and CMV-seronegative.

The V gene is TRBV5-4, the J gene TRBJ2-2, with a weak D call TRBD1 (6 bases). Germline loops: CDR1 SGHNT, CDR2 YYREEE (reference sequence). The CDR3 extends over 15 amino acids. The V end lost 2 bases, the J end lost 3 bases, and 11 bases lay between the germline ends. CDR3 amino acids: CASSLNRVDTGELFF. CDR3 nucleotide sequence: TGTGCCAGCAGCTTAAACAGGGTCGACACCGGGGAGCTGTTTTTT.

In this sample, this clone turned up once. The gene calls are TRBV13 and TRBJ1-5; 11 bases are shared with TRBD1. This CDR3 has 15 residues. Germline CDR1 is PRHDT and CDR2 is FYEKMQ (reference sequence). The J segment lost 4 bases and the V segment lost 4 bases, leaving 3 bases of the junction unmatched. This CDR3 is CASSSGTGGNQPQHF. The CDR3 DNA reads as TGTGCCAGCAGCTCGGGGACAGGGGGAAATCAGCCCCAGCATTTT.

V usage is TRBV30 and J usage is TRBJ1-2; a possible D gene is TRBD1 (6 bases). Germline assignment: CDR1 GTSNPN and CDR2 SVGIG (reference sequence). With 0 bases removed from V and 5 bases from J, the gap between germline ends came to 10 bases. The CDR3 covers 13 residues. The CDR3 nucleotides are TGTGCCTGGAGTGTTCAGGGGACGTATGGCTACACCTTC. It specifies CAWSVQGTYGYTF.

This clone was detected once. This chain connects TRBV5-4 to TRBJ2-2; 8 positions agree with TRBD1. The germline gives CDR1 SGHNT, CDR2 YYREEE (reference sequence). This CDR3 is built from 17 residues. The V segment lost 2 bases and the J segment 2 bases; nucleotides outside the gene matches: 8. In DNA form, the CDR3 reads TGTGCCAGCAGCTTAAGACAGGGGCCCCAAAACACCGGGGAGCTGTTTTTT. This encodes CASSLRQGPQNTGELFF.